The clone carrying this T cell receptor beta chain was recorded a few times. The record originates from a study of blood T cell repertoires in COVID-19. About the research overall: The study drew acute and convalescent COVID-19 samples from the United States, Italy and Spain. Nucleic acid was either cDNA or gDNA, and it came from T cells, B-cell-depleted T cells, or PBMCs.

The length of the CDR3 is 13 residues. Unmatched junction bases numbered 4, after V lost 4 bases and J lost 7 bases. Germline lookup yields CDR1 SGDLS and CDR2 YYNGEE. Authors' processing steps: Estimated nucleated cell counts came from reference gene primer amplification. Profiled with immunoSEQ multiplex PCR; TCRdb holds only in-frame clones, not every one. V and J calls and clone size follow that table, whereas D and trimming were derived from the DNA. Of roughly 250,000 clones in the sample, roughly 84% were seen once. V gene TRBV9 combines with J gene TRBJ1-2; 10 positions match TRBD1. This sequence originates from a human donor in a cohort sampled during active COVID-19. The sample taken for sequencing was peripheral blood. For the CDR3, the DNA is TGTGCCAGCAGCCCCCGGGACAGGGGTGGCTACACCTTC. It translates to CASSPRDRGGYTF.